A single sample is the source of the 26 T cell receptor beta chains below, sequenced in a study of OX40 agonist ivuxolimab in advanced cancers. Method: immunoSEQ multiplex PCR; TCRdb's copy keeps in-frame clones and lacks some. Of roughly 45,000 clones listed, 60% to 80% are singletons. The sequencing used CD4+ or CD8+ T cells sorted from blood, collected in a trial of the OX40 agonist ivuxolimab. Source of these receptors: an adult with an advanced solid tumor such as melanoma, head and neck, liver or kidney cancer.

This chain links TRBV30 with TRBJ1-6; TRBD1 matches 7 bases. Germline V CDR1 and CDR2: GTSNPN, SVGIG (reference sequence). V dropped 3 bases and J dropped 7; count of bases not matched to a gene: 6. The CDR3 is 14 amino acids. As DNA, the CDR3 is TGTGCCTGGAGCTACGGACAGGAGAATTCACCCCTCCACTTT. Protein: CAWSYGQENSPLHF.

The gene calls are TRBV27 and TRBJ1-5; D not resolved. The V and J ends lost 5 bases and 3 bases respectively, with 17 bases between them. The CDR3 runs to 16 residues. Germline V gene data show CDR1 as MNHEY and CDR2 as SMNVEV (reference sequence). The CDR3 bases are TGTGCCAGCAGTCCCGAGTCGGGATTATACAATCAGCCCCAGCATTTT. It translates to CASSPESGLYNQPQHF.

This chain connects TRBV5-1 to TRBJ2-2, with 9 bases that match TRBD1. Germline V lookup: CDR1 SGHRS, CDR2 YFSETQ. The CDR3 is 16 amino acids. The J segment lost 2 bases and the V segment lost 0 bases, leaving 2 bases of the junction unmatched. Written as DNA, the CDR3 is TGCGCCAGCAGCTTGGCGGGACAGGGTAACACCGGGGAGCTGTTTTTT. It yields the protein CASSLAGQGNTGELFF.

DNA for the CDR3: TGCGCCAGCAGCTTGGCCGGGCCGAAAACTGAAGCTTTCTTT. Its translation: CASSLAGPKTEAFF. The rearrangement links TRBV5-1 to TRBJ1-1, with unresolved D. Germline V gene sequence: CDR1 SGHRS, CDR2 YFSETQ. The CDR3 spans 14 residues. V was cut by 0 bases and J by 5 bases, with 11 bases left in between.

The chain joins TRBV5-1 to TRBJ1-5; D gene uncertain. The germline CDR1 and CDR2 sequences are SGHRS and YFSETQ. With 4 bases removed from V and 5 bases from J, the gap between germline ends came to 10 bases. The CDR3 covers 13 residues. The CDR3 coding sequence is TGCGCCAGCAGCCTGGCAGAGGATCAGCCCCAGCATTTT. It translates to CASSLAEDQPQHF.

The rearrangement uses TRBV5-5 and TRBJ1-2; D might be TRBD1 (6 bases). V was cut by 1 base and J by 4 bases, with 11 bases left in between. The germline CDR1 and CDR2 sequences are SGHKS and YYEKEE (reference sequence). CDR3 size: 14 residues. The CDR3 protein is CASSLNWGAYGYTF. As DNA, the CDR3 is TGTGCCAGCAGCTTGAACTGGGGGGCCTATGGCTACACCTTC.

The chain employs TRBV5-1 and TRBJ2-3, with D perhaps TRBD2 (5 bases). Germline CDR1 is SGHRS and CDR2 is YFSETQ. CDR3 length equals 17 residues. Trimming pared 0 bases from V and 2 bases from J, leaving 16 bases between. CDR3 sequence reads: CASSLEGGNYNTDTQYF. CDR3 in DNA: TGCGCCAGCAGCTTGGAAGGAGGAAACTATAACACAGATACGCAGTATTTT.

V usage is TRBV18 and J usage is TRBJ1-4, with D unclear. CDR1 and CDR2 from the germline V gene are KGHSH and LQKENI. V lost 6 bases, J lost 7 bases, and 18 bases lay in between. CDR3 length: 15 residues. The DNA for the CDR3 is TGTGCCAGCTCCCCTCTCGGAGATGTTCGTGAAAAACTGTTTTTT. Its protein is CASSPLGDVREKLFF.

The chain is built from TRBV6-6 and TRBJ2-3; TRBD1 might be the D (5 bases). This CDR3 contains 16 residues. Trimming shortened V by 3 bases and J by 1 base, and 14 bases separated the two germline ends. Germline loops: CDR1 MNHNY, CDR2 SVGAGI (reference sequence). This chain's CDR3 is CASSYPGSRGTDTQYF. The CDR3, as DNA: TGTGCCAGCAGTTATCCGGGCTCCAGGGGCACAGATACGCAGTATTTT.

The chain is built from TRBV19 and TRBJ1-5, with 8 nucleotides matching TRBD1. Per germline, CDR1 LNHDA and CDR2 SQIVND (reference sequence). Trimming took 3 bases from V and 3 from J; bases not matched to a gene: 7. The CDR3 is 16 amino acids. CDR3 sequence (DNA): TGTGCCAGTAGTATGTCCCAGGGGGCAGACAATCAGCCCCAGCATTTT. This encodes CASSMSQGADNQPQHF. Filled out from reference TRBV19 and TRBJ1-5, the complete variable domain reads DGGITQSPKYLFRKEGQNVTLSCEQNLNHDAMYWYRQDPGQGLRLIYYSQIVNDFQKGDIAEGYSVSREKKESFPLTVTSAQKNPTAFYLCASSMSQGADNQPQHFGDGTRLSIL.

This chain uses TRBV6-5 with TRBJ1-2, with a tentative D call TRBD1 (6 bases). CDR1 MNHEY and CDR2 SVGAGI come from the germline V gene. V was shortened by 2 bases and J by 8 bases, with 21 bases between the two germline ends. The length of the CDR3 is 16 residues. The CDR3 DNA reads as TGTGCCAGCAGTTACGGGGACATCTTGGCTCCTTGGGGCTACACCTTC. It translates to CASSYGDILAPWGYTF.

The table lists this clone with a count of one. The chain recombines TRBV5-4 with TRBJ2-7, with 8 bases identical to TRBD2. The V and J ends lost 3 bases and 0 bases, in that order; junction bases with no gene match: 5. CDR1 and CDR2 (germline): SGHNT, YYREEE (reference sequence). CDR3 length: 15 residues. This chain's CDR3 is CASSSGGTSSYEQYF. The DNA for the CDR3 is TGTGCCAGCAGCTCCGGCGGGACTAGCTCCTACGAGCAGTACTTC. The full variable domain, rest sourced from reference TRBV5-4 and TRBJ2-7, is ETGVTQSPTHLIKTRGQQVTLRCSSQSGHNTVSWYQQALGQGPQFIFQYYREEENGRGNFPPRFSGLQFPNYSSELNVNALELDDSALYLCASSSGGTSSYEQYFGPGTRLTVT.

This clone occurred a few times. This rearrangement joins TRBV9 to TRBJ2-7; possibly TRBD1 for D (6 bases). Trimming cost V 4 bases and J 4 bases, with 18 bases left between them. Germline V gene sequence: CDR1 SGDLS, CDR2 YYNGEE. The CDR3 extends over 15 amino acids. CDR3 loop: CASSQAGAGAYEQYF. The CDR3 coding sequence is TGTGCCAGCAGCCAGGCAGGGGCCGGGGCGTACGAGCAGTACTTC.

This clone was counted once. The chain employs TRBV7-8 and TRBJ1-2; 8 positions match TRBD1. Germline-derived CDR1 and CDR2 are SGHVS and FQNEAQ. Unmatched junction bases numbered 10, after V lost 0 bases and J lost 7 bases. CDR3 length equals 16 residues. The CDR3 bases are TGTGCCAGCAGCTTAGCCCGGGACAGGAGGAGAGGTGGCTACACCTTC. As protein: CASSLARDRRRGGYTF.

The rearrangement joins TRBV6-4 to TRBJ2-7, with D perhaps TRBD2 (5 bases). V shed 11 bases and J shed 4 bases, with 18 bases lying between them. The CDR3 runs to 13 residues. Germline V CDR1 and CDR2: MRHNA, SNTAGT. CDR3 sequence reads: CACRAPDSYEQYF. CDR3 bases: TGTGCCTGCCGGGCACCGGACTCTTACGAGCAGTACTTC.

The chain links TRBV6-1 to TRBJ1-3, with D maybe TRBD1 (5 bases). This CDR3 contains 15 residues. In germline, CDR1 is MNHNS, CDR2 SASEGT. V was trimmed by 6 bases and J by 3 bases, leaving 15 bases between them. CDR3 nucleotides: TGTGCCAGCAGATACCTCACGGGGGTTGGAAACACCATATATTTT. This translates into CASRYLTGVGNTIYF.

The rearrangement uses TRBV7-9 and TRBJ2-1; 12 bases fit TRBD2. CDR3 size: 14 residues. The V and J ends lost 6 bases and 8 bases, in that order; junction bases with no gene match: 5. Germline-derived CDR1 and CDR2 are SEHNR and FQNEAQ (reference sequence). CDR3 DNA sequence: TGTGCCAGCAGGACTAGCGGGAGAGGTTATGAGCAGTTCTTC. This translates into CASRTSGRGYEQFF.

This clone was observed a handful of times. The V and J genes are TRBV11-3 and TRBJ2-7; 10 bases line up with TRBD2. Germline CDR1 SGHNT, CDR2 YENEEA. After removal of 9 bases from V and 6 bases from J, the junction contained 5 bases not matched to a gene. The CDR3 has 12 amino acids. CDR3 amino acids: CASSGRIGEQYF. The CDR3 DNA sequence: TGTGCCAGTAGCGGGAGGATCGGCGAGCAGTACTTC.

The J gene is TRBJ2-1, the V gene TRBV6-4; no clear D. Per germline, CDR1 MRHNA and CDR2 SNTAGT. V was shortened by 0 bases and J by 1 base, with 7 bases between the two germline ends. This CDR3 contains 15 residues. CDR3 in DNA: TGTGCCAGCAGTGACTCAGGCTGGTCCTACAATGAGCAGTTCTTC. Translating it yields CASSDSGWSYNEQFF.

The CDR3 region has the DNA TGCGCCAGCAGCGCAGGACAGGGGATCGGTGGCTACACCTTC. Translation gives CASSAGQGIGGYTF. The J gene is TRBJ1-2, the V gene TRBV5-1; 9 bases align to TRBD1. Per the germline V gene, CDR1 is SGHRS and CDR2 is YFSETQ. The CDR3 extends over 14 amino acids. V shed 4 bases and J 7 bases; nucleotides not matched to a gene: 8. The variable domain in full, completed from reference TRBV5-1 and TRBJ1-2, reads KAGVTQTPRYLIKTRGQQVTLSCSPISGHRSVSWYQQTPGQGLQFLFEYFSETQRNKGNFPGRFSGRQFSNSRSEMNVSTLELGDSALYLCASSAGQGIGGYTFGSGTRLTVV.

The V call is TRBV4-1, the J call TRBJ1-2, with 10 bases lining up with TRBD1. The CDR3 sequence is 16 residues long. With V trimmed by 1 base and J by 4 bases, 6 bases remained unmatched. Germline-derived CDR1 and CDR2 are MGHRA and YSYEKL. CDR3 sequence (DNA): TGCGCCAGCAGCCAAGTATGGGACAGGGGAGGCTATGGCTACACCTTC. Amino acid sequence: CASSQVWDRGGYGYTF.

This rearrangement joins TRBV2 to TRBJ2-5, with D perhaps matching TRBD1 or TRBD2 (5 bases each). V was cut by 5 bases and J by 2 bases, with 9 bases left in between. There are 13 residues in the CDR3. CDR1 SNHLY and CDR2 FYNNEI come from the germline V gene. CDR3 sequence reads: CASSRDQQETQYF. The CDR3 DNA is TGTGCCAGCAGTAGGGACCAACAAGAGACCCAGTACTTC.

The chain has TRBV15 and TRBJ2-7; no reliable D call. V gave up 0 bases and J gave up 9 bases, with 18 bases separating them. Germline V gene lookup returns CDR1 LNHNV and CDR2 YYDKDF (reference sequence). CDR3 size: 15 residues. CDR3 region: CATSRDIGPGLGQYF. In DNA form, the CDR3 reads TGTGCCACCAGCAGAGATATAGGCCCGGGTCTCGGGCAGTACTTC.

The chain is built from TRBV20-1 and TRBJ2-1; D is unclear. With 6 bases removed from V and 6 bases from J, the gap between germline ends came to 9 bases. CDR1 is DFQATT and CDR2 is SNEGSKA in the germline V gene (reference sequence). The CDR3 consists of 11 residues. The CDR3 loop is CSADSINEQFF. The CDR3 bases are TGCAGTGCCGATAGTATCAATGAGCAGTTCTTC.

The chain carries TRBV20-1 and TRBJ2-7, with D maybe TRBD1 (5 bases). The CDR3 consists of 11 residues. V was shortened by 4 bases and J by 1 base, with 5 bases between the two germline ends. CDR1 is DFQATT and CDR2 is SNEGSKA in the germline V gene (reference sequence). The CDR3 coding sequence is TGCAGTGCTACAGGGTCCTACGAGCAGTACTTC. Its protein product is CSATGSYEQYF.

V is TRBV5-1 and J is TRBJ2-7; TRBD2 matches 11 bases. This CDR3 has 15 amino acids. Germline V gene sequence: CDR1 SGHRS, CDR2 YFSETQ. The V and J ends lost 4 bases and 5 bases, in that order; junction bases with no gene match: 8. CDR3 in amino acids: CASSGTGLAGHEQYF. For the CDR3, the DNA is TGCGCCAGCAGCGGAACCGGACTAGCGGGCCACGAGCAGTACTTC.